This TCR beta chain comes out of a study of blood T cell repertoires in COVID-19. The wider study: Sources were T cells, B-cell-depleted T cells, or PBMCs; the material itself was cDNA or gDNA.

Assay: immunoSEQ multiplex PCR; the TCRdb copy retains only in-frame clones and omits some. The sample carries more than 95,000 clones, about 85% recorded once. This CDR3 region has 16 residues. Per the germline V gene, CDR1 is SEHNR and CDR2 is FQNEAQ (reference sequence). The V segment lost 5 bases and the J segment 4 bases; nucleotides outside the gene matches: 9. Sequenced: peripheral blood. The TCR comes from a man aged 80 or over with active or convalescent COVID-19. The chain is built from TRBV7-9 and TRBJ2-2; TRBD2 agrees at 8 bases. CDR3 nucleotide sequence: TGTGCCAGCAGCAAACTAGCGGCAGTGGCCACCGGGGAGCTGTTTTTT. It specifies CASSKLAAVATGELFF.